These 26 T cell receptor beta chains originate from one sample sequenced in a study of vaccination and CD4 T cells after COVID-19. Cultured CD4+ T cell DNA was sequenced using the Oncomine TCR Beta short-read assay. TCRdb re-analysed the PCR reads in MiXCR, keeping a single row per CDR3 protein. The repertoire consists of about 12,000 distinct CDR3 sequences, with roughly half occurring once and the leading ten covering about 30%. Antigen specificity for these receptors is unknown. Regarding treatment: approximately nine-day PBMC culture with coronavirus spike peptide pools or control peptides (ViraFEST assay). Sample: CD4+ T cells from blood, cultured in vitro. The receptor source for this set is a human donor who had recovered from COVID-19.

The DNA of the CDR3 is TGCAGTGCTAGAGCCCATGGGGCCCCCATACACTACGAGCAGTACTTC. Translated: CSARAHGAPIHYEQYF. The V and J genes are TRBV20-1 and TRBJ2-7; tentative D call: TRBD1 (5 bases). V was cut by 1 base and J by 3 bases, with 19 bases left in between. The CDR3 spans 16 residues. Germline assignment: CDR1 DFQATT and CDR2 SNEGSKA (reference sequence).

The count of this clonotype is one. The V gene is TRBV6-5, the J gene TRBJ2-1, with TRBD2 as a possible D gene (6 bases). Looked up from germline, CDR1 is MNHEY and CDR2 is SVGAGI. There are 17 residues in the CDR3. The ends were cut back, 2 bases at V and 0 bases at J, with 14 bases in the middle. CDR3 protein: CASSYVGRGSSYNEQFF. The CDR3 bases are TGTGCCAGCAGTTACGTTGGTCGGGGGAGCTCCTACAATGAGCAGTTCTTC.

This clonotype was detected a few times. In nucleotides, the CDR3 is TGTGCCAGCAGCCTAGGAATAACTTATGGCTACACCTTC. As protein: CASSLGITYGYTF. This rearrangement joins TRBV7-9 to TRBJ1-2; D is uncertain. Germline values: CDR1 SEHNR, CDR2 FQNEAQ (reference sequence). Trimming removed 5 bases at V and 5 bases at J, with 12 bases between. There are 13 residues in the CDR3.

V gene TRBV7-9 combines with J gene TRBJ1-2; 7 nucleotides align to TRBD1. With 5 bases clipped from V and 8 bases from J, the junction kept 14 bases outside the gene matches. Germline-derived CDR1 and CDR2 are SEHNR and FQNEAQ (reference sequence). There are 15 residues in the CDR3. The CDR3 coding sequence is TGTGCCAGCAGCCCTGCTGACAGGGCAAGGCGGGGCTACACCTTC. Its translation is CASSPADRARRGYTF.

The chain links TRBV10-3 to TRBJ2-3, with D perhaps matching TRBD2 (5 bases). V shed 0 bases and J shed 1 base, with 14 bases lying between them. The CDR3 has 17 amino acids. The germline V gene has CDR1 ENHRY and CDR2 SYGVKD. The chain's CDR3 is CAISESKLSGGTDTQYF. The CDR3 DNA is TGTGCCATCAGTGAGTCGAAGTTGTCCGGGGGCACAGATACGCAGTATTTT.

This clonotype was observed a few times. This chain connects TRBV12-3 or TRBV12-4 to TRBJ1-5; D ambiguous. V was clipped by 7 bases and J by 4 bases, with 17 bases between them. The CDR3 has 15 amino acids. CDR3 DNA: TGTGCCAGCACTCCCGACGGTCTTCGGAATCAGCCCCAGCATTTT. It translates to CASTPDGLRNQPQHF.

This chain joins TRBV2 and TRBJ1-1, with D perhaps TRBD1 (6 bases). The CDR3 totals 14 residues. Germline V CDR1 and CDR2: SNHLY, FYNNEI. The V end was cut by 9 bases, the J end by 3 bases, with 17 bases between. This CDR3 is CASTKNREDTEAFF. DNA of the CDR3: TGTGCCAGTACAAAGAACAGGGAAGACACTGAAGCTTTCTTT.

A few counts support this clonotype. The J gene is TRBJ1-1, the V gene TRBV30; D perhaps matches TRBD1 (5 bases). V lost 4 bases to trimming and J lost 1 base, with 10 bases between them. Germline lookup yields CDR1 GTSNPN and CDR2 SVGIG (reference sequence). CDR3 length equals 13 residues. DNA for the CDR3: TGTGCCTGGATGGACACGCGGAACACTGAAGCTTTCTTT. Translating it yields CAWMDTRNTEAFF. The whole variable domain, filled in from reference TRBV30 and TRBJ1-1, reads SQTIHQWPATLVQPVGSPLSLECTVEGTSNPNLYWYRQAAGRGLQLLFYSVGIGQISSEVPQNLSASRPQDRQFILSSKKLLLSDSGFYLCAWMDTRNTEAFFGQGTRLTVV.

The V gene is TRBV11-3, the J gene TRBJ1-2; 9 bases align to TRBD1. Germline-derived CDR1 and CDR2 are SGHNT and YENEEA. Trimming cost V 7 bases and J 5 bases; bases outside gene matches: 14. The CDR3 has 16 amino acids. CDR3 sequence: CASNPLGQGTVYGYTF. CDR3 nucleotide sequence: TGTGCCAGCAACCCCCTCGGACAGGGGACCGTGTATGGCTACACCTTC.

This clonotype was seen a handful of times. V usage is TRBV19 and J usage is TRBJ1-2; no reliable D call. Trimming stripped 5 bases from V and 7 bases from J, with 14 bases between. Germline values: CDR1 LNHDA, CDR2 SQIVND (reference sequence). The CDR3 runs to 13 residues. CDR3 sequence (DNA): TGTGCCAGTAGTTCCGCGGATTTGGTTGGCTACACCTTC. Translating gives CASSSADLVGYTF.

V usage is TRBV7-8 and J usage is TRBJ1-2; 8 bases fit TRBD1. V was pared by 1 base and J by 8 bases, with 0 bases of the junction left unmatched. The CDR3 has 12 residues. From germline, CDR1 is SGHVS and CDR2 FQNEAQ. CDR3 in DNA: TGTGCCAGCAGCTTAGACAGGGGGGGCTACACCTTC. Translating gives CASSLDRGGYTF.

The rearrangement uses TRBV12-3 or TRBV12-4 and TRBJ1-5; D may be TRBD1 (5 bases). This CDR3 has 15 amino acids. V lost 6 bases to trimming and J lost 0 bases, with 12 bases between them. CDR3 nucleotides: TGTGCCAGCAGCTGGGGGGGAAATAGCAATCAGCCCCAGCATTTT. Amino acid sequence: CASSWGGNSNQPQHF.

The chain joins TRBV20-1 to TRBJ1-6; D is unclear. CDR3 length: 13 amino acids. V was pared by 6 bases and J by 0 bases, with 6 bases between. The germline gives CDR1 DFQATT, CDR2 SNEGSKA (reference sequence). The CDR3 DNA sequence: TGCAGTGCCAGGAGCTCCTATAATTCACCCCTCCACTTT. Its protein is CSARSSYNSPLHF.

Only one count was recorded for this clonotype. The rearrangement joins TRBV10-1 to TRBJ2-1, with D tentatively TRBD1 (6 bases). Germline V gives CDR1 WNHNN, CDR2 SYGVQD (reference sequence). V lost 4 bases to trimming and J lost 6 bases, with 10 bases between them. This CDR3 is 13 amino acids long. Here the CDR3 DNA reads TGCGCCAGCAGTGGGGGACACATCAATGAGCAGTTCTTC. Translating gives CASSGGHINEQFF.

This clonotype turned up a few times. The V and J genes are TRBV30 and TRBJ1-3; 9 nucleotides align to TRBD1. Germline V CDR1 and CDR2: GTSNPN, SVGIG (reference sequence). The CDR3 contains 15 residues. The J segment lost 3 bases and the V segment lost 3 bases, leaving 6 bases of the junction unmatched. CDR3 sequence: CAWSYRDRDGNTIYF. CDR3 DNA sequence: TGTGCCTGGAGCTACCGGGACAGGGATGGAAACACCATATATTTT.

This clonotype appeared a single time. The CDR3 region has the DNA TGTGCCAGTAGTAGGGGGGTTTATCATGAAAAACTGTTTTTT. It translates to CASSRGVYHEKLFF. The genes are TRBV19 and TRBJ1-4; D is perhaps TRBD1 (5 bases). Between the trimmed V and J ends, which lost 4 bases and 6 bases, there was a span of 12 bases. Germline V gene lookup returns CDR1 LNHDA and CDR2 SQIVND (reference sequence). This CDR3 has 14 residues.

The chain joins TRBV5-1 to TRBJ2-2, with D unclear. Germline-derived CDR1 and CDR2 are SGHRS and YFSETQ. Trimming removed 4 bases from V and 9 bases from J, with 7 bases in between. The CDR3 covers 11 residues. For the CDR3, the DNA is TGCGCCAGCAGCCCTGGCTGGGAGCTGTTTTTT. It specifies CASSPGWELFF.

The chain employs TRBV5-4 and TRBJ1-5; TRBD1 is a possible D gene (6 bases). Germline CDR1 reads SGHNT; CDR2 reads YYREEE (reference sequence). The CDR3 runs 15 residues. The ends were cut back, 0 bases at V and 3 bases at J, with 10 bases in the middle. CDR3 in amino acids: CASSLGGGNNQPQHF. The CDR3 DNA reads TGTGCCAGCAGCTTGGGAGGGGGGAACAATCAGCCCCAGCATTTT.

This clonotype was detected once. J is TRBJ1-1 and V is TRBV5-4, with D uncertain. The CDR3 has 14 amino acids. CDR1 SGHNT and CDR2 YYREEE come from the germline V gene (reference sequence). V was shortened by 4 bases and J by 5 bases, with 15 bases between the two germline ends. The CDR3 protein is CASSRTGAGTEAFF. DNA for the CDR3: TGTGCCAGCAGCCGGACGGGAGCGGGGACTGAAGCTTTCTTT.

The J gene is TRBJ2-1, the V gene TRBV7-9; D may be TRBD1 or TRBD2 (5 bases each). There are 17 residues in the CDR3. Germline CDR1 and CDR2: SEHNR and FQNEAQ (reference sequence). The germline V and J ends were trimmed by 2 bases and 7 bases, with 21 bases remaining between them. The CDR3 loop is CASSLRATRGAGNEQFF. CDR3 bases: TGTGCCAGCAGCTTAAGGGCAACGAGGGGCGCAGGTAATGAGCAGTTCTTC.

In this sample, this clonotype is medium-sized. This chain joins TRBV5-4 and TRBJ2-3; D gene ambiguous. The CDR3 length is 15 residues. Germline V gene data show CDR1 as SGHNT and CDR2 as YYREEE (reference sequence). Trimming took 4 bases from V and 2 from J, leaving 14 bases between them. As DNA, the CDR3 is TGTGCCAGCAGCCCATGGGCAGGTACCACAGATACGCAGTATTTT. It encodes CASSPWAGTTDTQYF. Looking up the rest from reference TRBV5-4 and TRBJ2-3 gives the full variable domain: ETGVTQSPTHLIKTRGQQVTLRCSSQSGHNTVSWYQQALGQGPQFIFQYYREEENGRGNFPPRFSGLQFPNYSSELNVNALELDDSALYLCASSPWAGTTDTQYFGPGTRLTVL.

This clonotype occurred a few times. The chain couples TRBV20-1 to TRBJ2-3; 7 bases match TRBD2. The length of the CDR3 is 14 residues. Germline CDR1 DFQATT, CDR2 SNEGSKA (reference sequence). Trimming at V came to 6 bases and at J to 0 bases, leaving 6 bases not matched to a gene. CDR3 in amino acids: CSADRGVSTDTQYF. The CDR3, as DNA: TGCAGTGCGGATCGGGGGGTTAGCACAGATACGCAGTATTTT.

This clonotype has only a few counts. The gene calls are TRBV20-1 and TRBJ1-5; TRBD1 aligns across 8 bases. Germline loops: CDR1 DFQATT, CDR2 SNEGSKA (reference sequence). V lost 0 bases and J lost 5; bases outside the gene matches: 6. The CDR3 runs 15 residues. CDR3 region: CSARELTGGHQPQHF. The CDR3, as DNA: TGCAGTGCTAGAGAATTAACAGGGGGACATCAGCCCCAGCATTTT.

With respect to this clonotype: The junction departs from germline at one end; a sequencing error may be responsible. The rearrangement joins TRBV5-1 to TRBJ2-1; 8 bases are a match to TRBD1. The germline V gene encodes CDR1 SGHRS and CDR2 YFSETQ. CDR3 size: 16 residues. The CDR3 region has the DNA TGCGCCAGCAGCCCGACAGGGGTATTATCCTTCAATGAGCAGTTCTTC. Residues: CASSPTGVLSFNEQFF.

The chain carries TRBV6-2 or TRBV6-3 and TRBJ1-2; D gene unclear. The CDR3 totals 14 residues. Trimming took 4 bases from V and 6 from J, leaving 15 bases between them. Germline CDR1 MNHEY, CDR2 SVGEGT. DNA of the CDR3: TGTGCCAGCAGTTTCCTGACGGATTGGGATGGCTACACCTTC. Translation gives CASSFLTDWDGYTF.

The chain joins TRBV11-3 to TRBJ1-1; unclear D gene. V was pared by 4 bases and J by 7 bases, with 31 bases between. CDR1 is SGHNT and CDR2 is YENEEA in the germline V gene. The CDR3 totals 19 residues. The CDR3 DNA reads as TGTGCCAGCAGCTCACCACTCCGGGAGACGGGCTCCCCTTCAATTGAAGCTTTCTTT. This sequence encodes CASSSPLRETGSPSIEAFF.